This T cell receptor (beta chain) is drawn from a study of blood T cell repertoires in COVID-19. V lost 5 bases and J 4 bases, leaving 14 bases between the germline ends. From germline, CDR1 is GTSNPN and CDR2 SVGIG (reference sequence). The length of the CDR3 is 13 residues. Profiling relied on immunoSEQ multiplex PCR, and the TCRdb table lists in-frame clones only, not all of them. The data contain about 180,000 clones, about 87% of them seen just once; the ten biggest clones take up roughly 1.5%. The chain uses TRBV30 and TRBJ1-1; no clear D. The sequencing sample was made of peripheral blood. The TCR originated in a woman aged 45 to 65 with acute or convalescent COVID-19. CDR3 sequence: CAWRERSVTEAFF. DNA for the CDR3: TGTGCCTGGCGGGAGCGATCCGTCACTGAAGCTTTCTTT. Supplemented by reference TRBV30 and TRBJ1-1, the full variable domain reads SQTIHQWPATLVQPVGSPLSLECTVEGTSNPNLYWYRQAAGRGLQLLFYSVGIGQISSEVPQNLSASRPQDRQFILSSKKLLLSDSGFYLCAWRERSVTEAFFGQGTRLTVV.